The source of this TCR beta chain is a study of T cell responses to AZD1222 COVID-19 vaccine. Study information: Second doses were pooled across both intervals (about 4 or about 12 weeks).

Points from the study as a whole: The donors showed a predominance of white British ancestry and of females, with possible underestimation of clonal diversity.

Profiling relied on immunoSEQ multiplex PCR, and the TCRdb table lists in-frame clones only, not all of them. The sample has over 85,000 clones, about 87% seen once. To note about this clone: Its antigen is as yet unknown.

CDR1 LGHDT and CDR2 YNNKEL come from the germline V gene (reference sequence). The germline V and J ends were trimmed by 1 base and 1 base, with 7 bases remaining between them. This CDR3 region has 14 residues. The material was peripheral blood, obtained on day 0 of AZD1222 vaccination. The sequence came from an adult in good health. The chain recombines TRBV3-1 (or the pseudogene TRBV3-2) with TRBJ1-1; D gene ambiguous. Here the CDR3 reads CASSQVGGNTEAFF. The CDR3 DNA reads as TGTGCCAGCAGCCAAGTGGGCGGGAACACTGAAGCTTTCTTT.